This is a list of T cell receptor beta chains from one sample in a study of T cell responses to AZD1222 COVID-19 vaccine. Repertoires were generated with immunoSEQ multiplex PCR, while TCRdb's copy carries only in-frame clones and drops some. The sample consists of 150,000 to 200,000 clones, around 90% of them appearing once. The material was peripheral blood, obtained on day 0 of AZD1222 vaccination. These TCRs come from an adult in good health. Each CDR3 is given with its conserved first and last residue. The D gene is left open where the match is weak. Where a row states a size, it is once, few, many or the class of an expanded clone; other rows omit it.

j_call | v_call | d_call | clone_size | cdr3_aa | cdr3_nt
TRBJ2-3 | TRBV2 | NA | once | CASSTRQTTDTQYF | TGTGCCAGCAGCACGCGACAGACCACAGATACGCAGTATTTT
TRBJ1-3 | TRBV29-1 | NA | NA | CSVAPRGAGNTIYF | TGCAGCGTTGCCCCACGGGGGGCTGGAAACACCATATATTTT
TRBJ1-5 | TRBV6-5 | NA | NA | CASSYRGNQPQHF | TGTGCCAGCAGTTACCGGGGCAATCAGCCCCAGCATTTT
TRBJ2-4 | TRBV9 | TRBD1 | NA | CASSVGHTGGGENIQYF | TGTGCCAGCAGCGTAGGGCACACAGGGGGCGGCGAAAACATTCAGTACTTC
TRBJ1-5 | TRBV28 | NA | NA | CASSSRGAVQPQHF | TGTGCCAGCAGTTCTAGGGGGGCCGTTCAGCCCCAGCATTTT
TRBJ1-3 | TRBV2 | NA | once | CASSENMGNTIYF | TGTGCCAGCAGTGAAAATATGGGAAACACCATATATTTT
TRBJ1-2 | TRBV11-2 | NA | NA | CASSFGLSYTF | TGTGCCAGCAGCTTCGGATTGAGCTACACCTTC
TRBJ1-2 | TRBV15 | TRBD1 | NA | CATSSRDRDYGYTF | TGTGCCACCAGCAGCCGGGACAGGGACTATGGCTACACCTTC
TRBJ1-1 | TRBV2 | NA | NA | CASSFGGNTEAFF | TGTGCCAGCAGCTTTGGGGGGAACACTGAAGCTTTCTTT
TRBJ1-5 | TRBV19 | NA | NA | CATADSNQPQHF | TGTGCCACGGCAGATAGCAATCAGCCCCAGCATTTT
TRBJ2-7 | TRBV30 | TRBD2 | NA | CAWNLLAGNSGEQYF | TGTGCCTGGAATCTACTAGCGGGGAACTCCGGCGAGCAGTACTTC
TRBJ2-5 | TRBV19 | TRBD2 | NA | CASSRGLAGGAVGTQYF | TGTGCCAGTAGTAGGGGACTAGCGGGAGGTGCGGTAGGGACCCAGTACTTC
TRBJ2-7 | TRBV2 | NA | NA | CASTKGALNEQYF | TGTGCCAGCACGAAGGGAGCGCTTAACGAGCAGTACTTC
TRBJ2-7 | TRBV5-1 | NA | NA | CASSPMGVPYEQYF | TGCGCCAGCAGCCCGATGGGCGTCCCCTACGAGCAGTACTTC
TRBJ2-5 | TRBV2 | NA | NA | CASALGRQETQYF | TGTGCCAGCGCCTTGGGTAGGCAAGAGACCCAGTACTTC
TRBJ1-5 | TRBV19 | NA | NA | CASSIDRTGLMGNQPQHF | TGTGCCAGTAGTATAGATCGCACAGGACTTATGGGCAATCAGCCCCAGCATTTT
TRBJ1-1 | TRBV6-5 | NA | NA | CASTGWGTNEAFF | TGTGCCAGCACCGGCTGGGGGACCAACGAAGCTTTCTTT
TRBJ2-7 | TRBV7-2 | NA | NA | CASSLEADHSYEQYF | TGTGCCAGCAGCTTAGAGGCAGACCACTCCTACGAGCAGTACTTC
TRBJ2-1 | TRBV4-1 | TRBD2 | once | CASSPSSTSGGYNEQFF | TGCGCCAGCAGCCCCTCCTCCACTAGCGGGGGCTACAATGAGCAGTTCTTC
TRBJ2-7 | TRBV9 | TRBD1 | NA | CASSVDRGYEQYF | TGTGCCAGCAGCGTAGACAGGGGTTACGAGCAGTACTTC
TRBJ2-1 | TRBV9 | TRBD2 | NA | CASSVVGTSTYNEQFF | TGTGCCAGCAGCGTAGTAGGGACTAGCACCTACAATGAGCAGTTCTTC
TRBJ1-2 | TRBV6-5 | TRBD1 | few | CASRTGTGVGYTF | TGTGCCAGCAGGACCGGGACAGGGGTTGGCTACACCTTC
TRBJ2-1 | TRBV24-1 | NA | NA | CATSDLSTGYNEQFF | TGTGCCACCAGTGATTTGTCCACCGGGTACAATGAGCAGTTCTTC
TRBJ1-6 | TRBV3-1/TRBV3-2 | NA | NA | CASSQDPNRARSSPLHF | TGTGCCAGCAGCCAAGATCCCAACAGGGCCCGGAGTTCACCCCTCCACTTT
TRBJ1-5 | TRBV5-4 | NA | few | CASSLAGVRQPQHF | TGTGCCAGCAGCTTGGCAGGGGTCAGGCAGCCCCAGCATTTT
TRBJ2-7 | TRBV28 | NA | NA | CASSPPPQVLPDEQYF | TGTGCCAGCAGCCCCCCACCACAGGTGCTTCCTGACGAGCAGTACTTC
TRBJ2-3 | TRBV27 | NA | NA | CASSFSNLNTQYF | TGTGCCAGCAGCTTCTCGAATCTAAATACGCAGTATTTT
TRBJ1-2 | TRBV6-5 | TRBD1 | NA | CASRRTGEGYGYTF | TGTGCCAGCAGACGGACAGGGGAGGGCTATGGCTACACCTTC
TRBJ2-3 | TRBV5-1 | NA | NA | CASSPGWERRLSTDTQYF | TGCGCCAGCAGCCCCGGCTGGGAGCGGAGACTTAGCACAGATACGCAGTATTTT
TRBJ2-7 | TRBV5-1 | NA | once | CASSPRNGGYEQYF | TGCGCCAGCAGCCCGCGCAACGGTGGTTACGAGCAGTACTTC
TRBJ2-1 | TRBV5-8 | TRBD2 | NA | CASSWGLAGGNNEQFF | TGTGCCAGCAGCTGGGGACTAGCGGGAGGGAACAATGAGCAGTTCTTC
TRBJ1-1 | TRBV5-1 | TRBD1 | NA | CASSTGPDRSNTEAFF | TGCGCCAGCAGCACCGGACCGGACAGGTCGAACACTGAAGCTTTCTTT
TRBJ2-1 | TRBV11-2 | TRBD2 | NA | CASSLVGLAGVAFF | TGTGCCAGCAGCTTAGTGGGACTAGCGGGAGTGGCGTTCTTC
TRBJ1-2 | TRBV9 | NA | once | CASNLQGPYGYTF | TGTGCCAGCAACCTTCAGGGACCCTATGGCTACACCTTC
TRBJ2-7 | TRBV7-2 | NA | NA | CASSFSRVTYEQYF | TGTGCCAGCAGCTTCTCGAGGGTGACCTACGAGCAGTACTTC
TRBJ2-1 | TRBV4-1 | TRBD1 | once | CASSHTGQGLDEQFF | TGCGCCAGCAGCCATACCGGACAGGGGTTGGATGAGCAGTTCTTC
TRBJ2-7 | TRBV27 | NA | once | CASSLRPVSYEQYF | TGTGCCAGCAGTTTGCGTCCCGTTTCCTACGAGCAGTACTTC
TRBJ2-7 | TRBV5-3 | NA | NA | CARSLSYEQYF | TGTGCCAGAAGCCTCTCCTACGAGCAGTACTTC
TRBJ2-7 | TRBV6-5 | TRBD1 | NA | CASSKDRGSYEQYF | TGTGCCAGCAGTAAGGACAGGGGGTCCTACGAGCAGTACTTC
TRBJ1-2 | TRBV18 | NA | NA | CASSPDAEGGYTF | TGTGCCAGCTCCCCAGACGCGGAAGGAGGCTACACCTTC
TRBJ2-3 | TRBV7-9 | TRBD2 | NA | CASSLSGIVTDTQYF | TGTGCCAGCAGCTTGAGCGGGATTGTAACAGATACGCAGTATTTT
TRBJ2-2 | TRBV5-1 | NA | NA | CASSLALKTGELFF | TGCGCCAGCAGCTTGGCCCTGAAGACCGGGGAGCTGTTTTTT
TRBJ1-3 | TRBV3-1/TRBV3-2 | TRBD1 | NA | CASSGQGQGGNTIYF | TGTGCCAGCAGCGGACAGGGGCAAGGTGGAAACACCATATATTTT
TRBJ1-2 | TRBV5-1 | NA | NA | CATAITINYGYTF | TGCGCTACAGCGATTACGATTAACTATGGCTACACCTTC
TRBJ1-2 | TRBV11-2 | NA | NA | CASSFASNYGYTF | TGTGCCAGCAGCTTTGCTTCTAACTATGGCTACACCTTC
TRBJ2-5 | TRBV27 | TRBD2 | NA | CASTKTRAGGETQYF | TGTGCCAGCACCAAGACCCGGGCGGGAGGAGAGACCCAGTACTTC
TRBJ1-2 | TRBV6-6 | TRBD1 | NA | CASSPRQGEPYGYTF | TGTGCCAGCAGTCCTCGACAGGGGGAACCCTATGGCTACACCTTC
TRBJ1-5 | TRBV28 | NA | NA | CASSRRYNQPQHF | TGTGCCAGCAGTCGACGGTACAATCAGCCCCAGCATTTT
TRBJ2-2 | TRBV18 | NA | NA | CASSPWLANTGELFF | TGTGCCAGCTCACCATGGCTAGCGAACACCGGGGAGCTGTTTTTT
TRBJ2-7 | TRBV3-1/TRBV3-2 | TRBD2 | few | CASSLRAGEAYEQYF | TGTGCCAGCAGCCTGAGGGCGGGGGAGGCCTACGAGCAGTACTTC
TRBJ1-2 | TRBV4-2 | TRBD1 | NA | CASSPDRDKLGYTF | TGTGCCAGCAGCCCCGACAGGGACAAATTAGGCTACACCTTC
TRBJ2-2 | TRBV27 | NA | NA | CASRDSGVPGELFF | TGTGCCAGCAGAGACTCAGGGGTTCCCGGGGAGCTGTTTTTT
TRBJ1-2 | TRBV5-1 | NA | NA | CASSFAGENYGYTF | TGCGCCAGCAGCTTCGCAGGGGAGAACTATGGCTACACCTTC
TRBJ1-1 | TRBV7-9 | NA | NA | CASSGLGLGAFF | TGTGCCAGCAGTGGCCTGGGGCTTGGCGCTTTCTTT
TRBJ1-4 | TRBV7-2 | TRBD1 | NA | CASSRDRGSTNEKLFF | TGTGCCAGCAGCCGGGACAGGGGGTCAACTAATGAAAAACTGTTTTTT